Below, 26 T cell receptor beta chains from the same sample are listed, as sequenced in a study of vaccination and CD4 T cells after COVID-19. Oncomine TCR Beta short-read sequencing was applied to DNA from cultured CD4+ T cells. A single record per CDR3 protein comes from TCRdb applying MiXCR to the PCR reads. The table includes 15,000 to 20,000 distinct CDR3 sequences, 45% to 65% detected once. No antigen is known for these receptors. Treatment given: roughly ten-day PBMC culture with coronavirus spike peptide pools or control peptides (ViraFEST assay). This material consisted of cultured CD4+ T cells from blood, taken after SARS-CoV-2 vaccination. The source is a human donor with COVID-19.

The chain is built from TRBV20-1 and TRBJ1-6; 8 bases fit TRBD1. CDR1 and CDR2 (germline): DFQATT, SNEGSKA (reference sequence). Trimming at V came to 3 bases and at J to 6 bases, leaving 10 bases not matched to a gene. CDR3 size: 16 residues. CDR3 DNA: TGCAGTGCTAGGGACCCCAGGGACAGGAGTAATTCACCCCTCCACTTT. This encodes CSARDPRDRSNSPLHF.

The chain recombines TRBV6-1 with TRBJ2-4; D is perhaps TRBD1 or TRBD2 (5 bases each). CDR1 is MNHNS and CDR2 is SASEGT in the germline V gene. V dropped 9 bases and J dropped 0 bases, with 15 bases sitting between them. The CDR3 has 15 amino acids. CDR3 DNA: TGTGCCAGTGCCCAGGGAGAACTAGCCAAAAACATTCAGTACTTC. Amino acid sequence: CASAQGELAKNIQYF.

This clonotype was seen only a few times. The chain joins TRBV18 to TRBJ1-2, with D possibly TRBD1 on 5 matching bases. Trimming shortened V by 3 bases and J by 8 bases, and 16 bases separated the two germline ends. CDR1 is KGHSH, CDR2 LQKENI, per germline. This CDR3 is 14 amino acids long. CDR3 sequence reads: CASSPGATGPGYTF. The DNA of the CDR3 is TGTGCCAGCTCACCTGGGGCCACAGGTCCGGGCTACACCTTC.

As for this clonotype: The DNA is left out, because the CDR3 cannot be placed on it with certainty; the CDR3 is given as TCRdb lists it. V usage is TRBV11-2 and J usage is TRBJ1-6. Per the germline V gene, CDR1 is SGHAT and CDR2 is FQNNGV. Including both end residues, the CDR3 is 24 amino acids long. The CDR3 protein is CAGCSLPDICVLLCQQLLRSPLHF.

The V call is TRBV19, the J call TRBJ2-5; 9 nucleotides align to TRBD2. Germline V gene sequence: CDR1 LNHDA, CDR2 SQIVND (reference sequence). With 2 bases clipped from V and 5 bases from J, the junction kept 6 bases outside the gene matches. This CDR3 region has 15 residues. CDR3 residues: CASSISGGGAETQYF. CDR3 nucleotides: TGTGCCAGTAGTATATCGGGCGGGGGGGCTGAGACCCAGTACTTC.

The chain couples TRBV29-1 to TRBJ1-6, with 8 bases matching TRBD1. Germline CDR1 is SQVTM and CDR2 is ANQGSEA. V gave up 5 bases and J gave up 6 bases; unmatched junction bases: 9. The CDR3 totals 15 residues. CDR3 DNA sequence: TGCAGCGTTTGTCAGGGGGCGCCTGGTAATTCACCCCTCCACTTT. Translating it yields CSVCQGAPGNSPLHF. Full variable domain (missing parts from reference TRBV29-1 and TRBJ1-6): SAVISQKPSRDICQRGTSLTIQCQVDSQVTMMFWYRQQPGQSLTLIATANQGSEATYESGFVIDKFPISRPNLTFSTLTVSNMSPEDSSIYLCSVCQGAPGNSPLHFGNGTRLTVT.

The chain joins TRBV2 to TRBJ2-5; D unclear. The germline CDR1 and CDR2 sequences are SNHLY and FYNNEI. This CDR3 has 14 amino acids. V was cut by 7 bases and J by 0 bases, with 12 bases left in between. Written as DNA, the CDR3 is TGTGCCAGCATACCCGACACACACCAAGAGACCCAGTACTTC. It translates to CASIPDTHQETQYF.

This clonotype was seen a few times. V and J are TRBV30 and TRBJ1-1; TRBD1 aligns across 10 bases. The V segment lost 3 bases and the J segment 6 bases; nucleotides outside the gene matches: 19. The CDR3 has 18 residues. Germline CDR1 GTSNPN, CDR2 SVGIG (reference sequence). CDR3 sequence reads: CAWSGKDGTGVRWAEAFF. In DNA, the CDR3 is TGTGCCTGGAGCGGAAAAGACGGGACAGGGGTCAGGTGGGCTGAAGCTTTCTTT.

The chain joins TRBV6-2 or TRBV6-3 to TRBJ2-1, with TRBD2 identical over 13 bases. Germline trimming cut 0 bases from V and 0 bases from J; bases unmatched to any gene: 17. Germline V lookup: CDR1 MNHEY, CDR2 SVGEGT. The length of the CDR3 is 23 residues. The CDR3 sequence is CASSYSSLTSGGPELGSYNEQFF. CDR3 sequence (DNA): TGTGCCAGCAGTTACTCGAGCTTGACTAGCGGGGGGCCCGAACTGGGCTCCTACAATGAGCAGTTCTTC.

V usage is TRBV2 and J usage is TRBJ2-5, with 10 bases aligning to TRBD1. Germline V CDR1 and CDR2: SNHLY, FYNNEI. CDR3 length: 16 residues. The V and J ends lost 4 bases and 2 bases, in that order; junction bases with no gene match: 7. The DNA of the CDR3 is TGTGCCAGCAGTGGACTGACAGGGGGCCCACAAGAGACCCAGTACTTC. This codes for CASSGLTGGPQETQYF.

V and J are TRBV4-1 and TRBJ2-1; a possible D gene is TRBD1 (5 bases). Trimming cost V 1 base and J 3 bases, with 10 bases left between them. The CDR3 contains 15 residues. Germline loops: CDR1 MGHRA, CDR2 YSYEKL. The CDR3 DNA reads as TGCGCCAGCAGCCAAGGAAGGGGCCTCTACAATGAGCAGTTCTTC. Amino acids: CASSQGRGLYNEQFF.

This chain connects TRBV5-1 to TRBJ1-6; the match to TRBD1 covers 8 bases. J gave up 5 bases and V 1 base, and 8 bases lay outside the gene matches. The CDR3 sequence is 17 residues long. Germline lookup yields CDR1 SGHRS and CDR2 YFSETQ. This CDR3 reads CASSLRTGSVDNSPLHF. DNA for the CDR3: TGCGCCAGCAGCTTGAGGACAGGGAGTGTCGATAATTCACCCCTCCACTTT.

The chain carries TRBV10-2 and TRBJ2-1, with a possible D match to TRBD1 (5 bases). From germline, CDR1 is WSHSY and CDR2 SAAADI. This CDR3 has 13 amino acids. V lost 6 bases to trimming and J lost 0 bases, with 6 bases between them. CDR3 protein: CASRDSSYNEQFF. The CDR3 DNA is TGCGCCAGCAGAGACAGCTCCTACAATGAGCAGTTCTTC.

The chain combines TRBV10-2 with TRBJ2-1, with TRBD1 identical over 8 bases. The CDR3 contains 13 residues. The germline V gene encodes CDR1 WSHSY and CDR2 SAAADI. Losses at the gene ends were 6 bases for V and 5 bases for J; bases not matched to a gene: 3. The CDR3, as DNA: TGCGCCAGCAGCAGGGGGCGGGACAATGAGCAGTTCTTC. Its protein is CASSRGRDNEQFF.

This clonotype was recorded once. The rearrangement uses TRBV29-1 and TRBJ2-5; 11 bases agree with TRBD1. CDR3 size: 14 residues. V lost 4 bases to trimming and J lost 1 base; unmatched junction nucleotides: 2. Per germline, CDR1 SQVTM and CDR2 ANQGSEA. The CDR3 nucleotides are TGCAGCGTTGTTGGGACAGGGGGCCAAGAGACCCAGTACTTC. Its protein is CSVVGTGGQETQYF. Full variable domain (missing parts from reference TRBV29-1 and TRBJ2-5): SAVISQKPSRDICQRGTSLTIQCQVDSQVTMMFWYRQQPGQSLTLIATANQGSEATYESGFVIDKFPISRPNLTFSTLTVSNMSPEDSSIYLCSVVGTGGQETQYFGPGTRLLVL.

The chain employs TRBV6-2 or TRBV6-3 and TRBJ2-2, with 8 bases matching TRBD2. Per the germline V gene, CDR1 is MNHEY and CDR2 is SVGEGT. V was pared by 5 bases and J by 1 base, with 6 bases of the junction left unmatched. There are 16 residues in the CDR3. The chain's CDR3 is CASSPIGGGNTGELFF. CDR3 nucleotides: TGTGCCAGCAGTCCCATCGGGGGGGGGAACACCGGGGAGCTGTTTTTT.

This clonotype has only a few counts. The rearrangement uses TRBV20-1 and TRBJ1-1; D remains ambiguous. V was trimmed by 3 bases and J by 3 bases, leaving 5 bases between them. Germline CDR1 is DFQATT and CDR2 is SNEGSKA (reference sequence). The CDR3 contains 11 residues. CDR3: CSASLHTEAFF. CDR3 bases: TGCAGTGCTAGTCTACACACTGAAGCTTTCTTT.

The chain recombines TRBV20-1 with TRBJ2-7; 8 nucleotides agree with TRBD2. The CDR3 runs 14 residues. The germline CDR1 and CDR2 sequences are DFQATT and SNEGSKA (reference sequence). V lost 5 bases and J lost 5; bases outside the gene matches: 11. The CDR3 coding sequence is TGCAGTGCTTTCCAAGCGGGGGCTGGCAACGAGCAGTACTTC. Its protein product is CSAFQAGAGNEQYF.

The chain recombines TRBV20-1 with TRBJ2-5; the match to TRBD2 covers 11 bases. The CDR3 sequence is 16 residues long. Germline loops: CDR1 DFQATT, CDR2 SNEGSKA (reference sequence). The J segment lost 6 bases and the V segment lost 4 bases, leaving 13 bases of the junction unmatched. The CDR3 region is CSATTVTSGDSKTQYF. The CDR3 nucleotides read TGCAGTGCTACCACTGTGACTAGCGGGGACAGCAAGACCCAGTACTTC.

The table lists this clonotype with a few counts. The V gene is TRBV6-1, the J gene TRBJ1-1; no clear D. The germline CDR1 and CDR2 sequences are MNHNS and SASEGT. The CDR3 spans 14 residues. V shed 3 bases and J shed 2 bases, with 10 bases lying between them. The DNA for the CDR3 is TGTGCCAGCAGTGATTACACGGGAAACACTGAAGCTTTCTTT. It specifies CASSDYTGNTEAFF.

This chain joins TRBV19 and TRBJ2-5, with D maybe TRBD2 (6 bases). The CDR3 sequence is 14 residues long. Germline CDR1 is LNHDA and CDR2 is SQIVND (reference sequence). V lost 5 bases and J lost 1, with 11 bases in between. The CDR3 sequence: CASSLSRGQETQYF. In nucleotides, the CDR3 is TGTGCCAGTAGTTTATCGCGGGGCCAAGAGACCCAGTACTTC.

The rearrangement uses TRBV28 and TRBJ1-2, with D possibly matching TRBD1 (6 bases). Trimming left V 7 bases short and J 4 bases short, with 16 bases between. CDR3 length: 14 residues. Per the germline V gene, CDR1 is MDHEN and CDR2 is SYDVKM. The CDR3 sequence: CASILGGASYGYTF. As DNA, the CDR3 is TGTGCCAGCATCTTGGGGGGGGCGTCCTATGGCTACACCTTC.

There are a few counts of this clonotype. CDR3 amino acids: CASSSRYGEAFF. CDR3 DNA: TGTGCCAGCAGTTCCCGTTACGGTGAAGCTTTCTTT. The rearrangement uses TRBV12-3 or TRBV12-4 and TRBJ1-1; D is unresolved. The CDR3 consists of 12 residues. Trimming shortened V by 4 bases and J by 7 bases, and 10 bases separated the two germline ends.

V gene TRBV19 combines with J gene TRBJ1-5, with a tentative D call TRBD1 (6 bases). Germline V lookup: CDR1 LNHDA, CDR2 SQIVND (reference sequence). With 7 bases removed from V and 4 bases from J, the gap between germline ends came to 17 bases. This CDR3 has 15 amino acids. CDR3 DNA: TGTGCCAGTACTGCGACAGGAGGCCTTAATCAGCCCCAGCATTTT. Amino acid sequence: CASTATGGLNQPQHF.

The CDR3 spells CASSPVNTEAFF. The CDR3 DNA follows: TGTGCCAGCAGCCCAGTGAACACTGAAGCTTTCTTT. The V gene is TRBV11-3, the J gene TRBJ1-1; D is uncertain. Trimming cost V 5 bases and J 0 bases, with 4 bases left between them. Germline V gene sequence: CDR1 SGHNT, CDR2 YENEEA. The CDR3 is 12 amino acids.

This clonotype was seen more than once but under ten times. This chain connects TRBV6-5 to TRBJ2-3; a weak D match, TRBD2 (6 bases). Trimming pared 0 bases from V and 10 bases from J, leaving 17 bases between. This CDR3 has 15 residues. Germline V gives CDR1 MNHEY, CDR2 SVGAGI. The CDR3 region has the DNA TGTGCCAGCAGTTACTCAGGCCCCCGAGGGGAGGCGCAGTATTTT. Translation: CASSYSGPRGEAQYF.